These T cell receptor beta chains were read from a single sample in a study of somatic mutations in cytotoxic T cells in rheumatoid arthritis. TCRdb's table, derived via immunoSEQ multiplex PCR, lists solely in-frame clones and lacks some. The repertoire holds roughly 30,000 clones, with 82% as singletons. Specimen: CD8+ T cells sorted from blood. These receptors were collected from an adult with rheumatoid arthritis. The CDR3 runs from the conserved cysteine through the conserved F or W. Each record gives: J gene, V gene, CDR3 protein.

>TRBJ2-7|TRBV2
CASRPGTAHEQYF
>TRBJ1-1|TRBV5-1
CASSVWDRDTEAFF
>TRBJ2-1|TRBV4-2
CASSRDAGTSGNEQFF
>TRBJ1-1|TRBV5-1
CASSPPGGTEAFF
>TRBJ1-1|TRBV4-3
CASSQVITGRRTEAFF
>TRBJ1-3|TRBV15
CATSRHGIGSGNTIYF
>TRBJ1-5|TRBV30
CAFYRVRNQPQHF
>TRBJ1-5|TRBV6-4
CASSEGAGGGNQPQHF
>TRBJ2-7|TRBV30
CAWSGGEQYF
>TRBJ2-1|TRBV7-2
CASSSVRMGFGDEQFF
>TRBJ2-2|TRBV19
CASSIQSGGTGELFF
>TRBJ1-2|TRBV7-7
CASSLVGRAKNYGYTF
>TRBJ1-2|TRBV5-5
CASSYRDSSTYGYTF
>TRBJ2-2|TRBV6-5
CASSYSIRAGELFF
>TRBJ2-7|TRBV27
CASSLWRGTSYEQYF
>TRBJ1-5|TRBV27
CASSPGTGGKPQHF
>TRBJ1-2|TRBV7-9
CASSSPGQSNYGYTF
>TRBJ1-1|TRBV9
CASSVGQGITEAFF
>TRBJ2-1|TRBV5-4
CASSLGVAAYNEQFF
>TRBJ1-5|TRBV27
CASSSLTGGSLNQPQHF
>TRBJ2-1|TRBV7-8
CASSLGGPIYNEQFF
>TRBJ2-5|TRBV9
CASSVGGTGKETQYF
>TRBJ1-5|TRBV5-6
CASSLGGGQPQHF
>TRBJ2-1|TRBV20-1
CSAGDNEQFF
>TRBJ2-6|TRBV19
CASSMGGTPASGANVLTF
>TRBJ1-5|TRBV7-9
CASSLGGTGGKAGNQPQHF